The 14 T cell receptor beta chains below were found in one sample sequenced in a study of T cells in Graves' hyperthyroidism and ophthalmopathy. TCR beta CDR3 regions were amplified from RNA transcripts. The HTBI primer set served for first-round RT-PCR of the TCR CDR3. TCRdb used MiXCR to reprocess the multiplex PCR reads, holding one entry per CDR3 protein. This repertoire shows about half a million distinct CDR3 sequences, around 21% found once; its top ten account for about 26%. The sequenced sample consisted of blood. All receptors derive from a man in his late teens or twenties with Graves' hyperthyroidism.

The J gene is TRBJ2-7, the V gene TRBV29-1; a weak D match, TRBD2 (6 bases). The CDR3 has 14 amino acids. Germline CDR1 is SQVTM and CDR2 is ANQGSEA. Trimming removed 3 bases at V and 3 bases at J, with 15 bases between. The CDR3 bases are TGCAGCGTTGAGGGCGGGGTGGAGGGCTACGAGCAGTACTTC. It codes for CSVEGGVEGYEQYF.

This clonotype was seen at least ten times. The chain employs TRBV15 and TRBJ2-7; weak D call: TRBD1 (6 bases). The CDR3 is 17 residues long. Germline CDR1 reads LNHNV; CDR2 reads YYDKDF (reference sequence). The V end was cut by 3 bases, the J end by 1 base, with 19 bases between. CDR3 nucleotide sequence: TGTGCCACCAGCAGGAGACCAGGGGAGTGGGTTTCCTACGAGCAGTACTTC. Translated: CATSRRPGEWVSYEQYF. The full variable domain, its missing parts supplied by reference TRBV15 and TRBJ2-7, is DAMVIQNPRYQVTQFGKPVTLSCSQTLNHNVMYWYQQKSSQAPKLLFHYYDKDFNNEADTPDNFQSRRPNTSFCFLDIRSPGLGDTAMYLCATSRRPGEWVSYEQYFGPGTRLTVT.

This sequence joins TRBV25-1 and TRBJ2-7; TRBD2 aligns across 8 bases. The J segment lost 2 bases and the V segment lost 7 bases, leaving 7 bases of the junction unmatched. Germline assignment: CDR1 MGHDK and CDR2 SYGVNS. This CDR3 has 14 amino acids. The CDR3 nucleotides are TGTGCCAGCATCAGCGGGGGCCTTCCCTACGAGCAGTACTTC. This codes for CASISGGLPYEQYF.

Worth noting for this clonotype: Possible read error: a much larger clone is one base away. The CDR3, as DNA: TGTTCCAGCAGTTTAGAGGATCAGCCCCAGCATTTT. It yields the protein CSSSLEDQPQHF. The chain combines TRBV12-3 or TRBV12-4 with TRBJ1-5, with D hard to call. This CDR3 region has 12 residues.

The gene calls are TRBV6-2 or TRBV6-3 and TRBJ2-5, with D possibly matching TRBD1 (6 bases). Germline V gene sequence: CDR1 MNHEY, CDR2 SVGEGT. V lost 6 bases to trimming and J lost 5 bases, with 19 bases between them. This CDR3 spans 15 amino acids. This chain's CDR3 is CASSYDTGTAETQYF. The CDR3 DNA reads as TGTGCCAGCAGCTACGATACAGGGACGGCGGAGACCCAGTACTTC.

This clonotype has a count of ten or more. This sequence joins TRBV19 and TRBJ1-1, with D possibly TRBD1 on 5 matching bases. The CDR3 consists of 14 residues. Trimming left V 6 bases short and J 5 bases short, with 16 bases between. The germline V gene has CDR1 LNHDA and CDR2 SQIVND (reference sequence). This CDR3 reads CASSPGTVRTEAFF. In DNA, the CDR3 is TGTGCCAGTAGCCCCGGGACGGTGCGTACTGAAGCTTTCTTT.

This clonotype was detected only a few times. J is TRBJ1-5 and V is TRBV6-1; D possibly corresponds to TRBD1 (6 bases). With 2 bases removed from V and 6 bases from J, the gap between germline ends came to 14 bases. The CDR3 has 15 residues. Germline assignment: CDR1 MNHNS and CDR2 SASEGT. The CDR3 DNA follows: TGTGCCAGCAGTGAAATCGGGGGCTCTAGTCAGCCCCAGCATTTT. The encoded protein is CASSEIGGSSQPQHF.

Of note for this clonotype: This may be a read error: a much more frequent sequence differs by one nucleotide. The V gene is TRBV7-2, the J gene TRBJ2-7; D remains ambiguous. From germline, CDR1 is SGHTA and CDR2 FQGNSA. The CDR3 runs to 14 residues. This CDR3 reads CASSLGRFSYEPYF. The CDR3 nucleotides read TGTGCCAGCAGCTTAGGCAGATTCTCCTACGAGCCGTACTTC.

This clonotype was seen repeatedly, ten times or more. The genes are TRBV20-1 and TRBJ2-2; weak D call: TRBD1 (6 bases). The CDR3 sequence is 15 residues long. From germline, CDR1 is DFQATT and CDR2 SNEGSKA (reference sequence). Trimming pared 6 bases from V and 2 bases from J, leaving 16 bases between. CDR3 in DNA: TGCAGTGCCCTGCTGACAGGCACCAACACCGGGGAGCTGTTTTTT. Its translation: CSALLTGTNTGELFF.

The chain joins TRBV18 to TRBJ1-1; the D gene is possibly TRBD1 (5 bases). This CDR3 region has 14 residues. Deletions cut 6 bases from V and 4 bases from J, with 15 bases between. Germline CDR1 is KGHSH and CDR2 is LQKENI. CDR3: CASSPVGGATEAFF. In nucleotides, the CDR3 is TGTGCCAGCTCTCCCGTTGGTGGGGCCACTGAAGCTTTCTTT.

The table lists this clonotype with many counts. The rearrangement links TRBV7-8 to TRBJ1-1, with D tentatively TRBD1 (6 bases). Looked up from germline, CDR1 is SGHVS and CDR2 is FQNEAQ. The V end was cut by 5 bases, the J end by 1 base, with 11 bases between. CDR3 length equals 14 residues. This CDR3 reads CASSPTGSNTEAFF. CDR3 DNA: TGTGCCAGCAGCCCGACAGGTTCGAACACTGAAGCTTTCTTT.

This chain links TRBV28 with TRBJ2-3; perhaps TRBD2 as D (6 bases). Germline V lookup: CDR1 MDHEN, CDR2 SYDVKM. This CDR3 region has 17 residues. V lost 3 bases and J lost 6, with 22 bases in between. The CDR3 protein is CASSLRGRGVEEDTQYF. DNA of the CDR3: TGTGCCAGCAGTTTGCGGGGTCGGGGTGTGGAGGAGGATACGCAGTATTTT.

This clonotype has ten or more counts. This chain joins TRBV6-1 and TRBJ2-6, with a weak D call TRBD1 (6 bases). Germline CDR1 reads MNHNS; CDR2 reads SASEGT. This CDR3 region has 17 residues. V lost 6 bases and J 0 bases, leaving 15 bases between the germline ends. CDR3 in amino acids: CASRETGLSSGANVLTF. The CDR3 region has the DNA TGTGCCAGCAGAGAGACAGGATTGAGCTCTGGGGCCAACGTCCTGACTTTC.

This clonotype was detected ten times or more. The chain joins TRBV12-3 or TRBV12-4 to TRBJ2-5, with unresolved D. Trimming pared 5 bases from V and 4 bases from J, leaving 8 bases between. This CDR3 has 12 amino acids. CDR3 sequence reads: CASSHAAETQYF. The CDR3 nucleotides are TGTGCCAGCAGTCACGCCGCAGAGACCCAGTACTTC.